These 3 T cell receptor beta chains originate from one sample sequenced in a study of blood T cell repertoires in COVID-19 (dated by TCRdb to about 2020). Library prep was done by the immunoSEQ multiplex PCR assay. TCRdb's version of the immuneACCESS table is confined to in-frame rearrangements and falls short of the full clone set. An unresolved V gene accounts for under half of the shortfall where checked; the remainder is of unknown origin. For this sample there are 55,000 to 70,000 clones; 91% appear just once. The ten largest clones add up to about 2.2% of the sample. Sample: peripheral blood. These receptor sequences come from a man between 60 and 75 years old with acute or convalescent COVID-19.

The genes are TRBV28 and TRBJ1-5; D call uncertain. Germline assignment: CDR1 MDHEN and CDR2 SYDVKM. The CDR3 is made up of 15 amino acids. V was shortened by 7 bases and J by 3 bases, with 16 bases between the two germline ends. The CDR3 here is CASTPGRRNNQPQHF. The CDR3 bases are TGTGCCAGCACCCCTGGGAGGCGGAACAATCAGCCCCAGCATTTT.

As DNA, the CDR3 is TGTGCCAGCAGCCTCACCAGGGATGAAAAACTGTTTTTT. The encoded protein is CASSLTRDEKLFF. The rearrangement links TRBV3-1 (or the pseudogene TRBV3-2) to TRBJ1-4; maybe TRBD1 (5 bases). The CDR3 has 13 amino acids. Deletions cut 4 bases from V and 6 bases from J, with 9 bases between. The germline V gene has CDR1 LGHDT and CDR2 YNNKEL (reference sequence).

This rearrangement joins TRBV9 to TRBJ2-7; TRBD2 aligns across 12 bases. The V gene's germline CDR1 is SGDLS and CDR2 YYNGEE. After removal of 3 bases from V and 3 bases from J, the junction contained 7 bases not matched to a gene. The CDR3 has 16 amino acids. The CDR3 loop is CASSGRASGRVYEQYF. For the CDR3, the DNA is TGTGCCAGCAGCGGCAGGGCTAGCGGGAGGGTCTACGAGCAGTACTTC.